The 16 T cell receptor beta chains below all came from one sample that was sequenced in a study of blood T cell repertoires in COVID-19. Here immunoSEQ multiplex PCR was the method, and the copy in TCRdb shows in-frame clones only, minus some. The sample contains almost 25,000 clones, around 92% of which appear only once. The sample comprised peripheral blood. These receptors all come from a man aged 65-85 years with active COVID-19.

The V call is TRBV5-6, the J call TRBJ1-2; D possibly corresponds to TRBD1 (5 bases). There are 13 residues in the CDR3. V lost 0 bases to trimming and J lost 6 bases, with 9 bases between them. Germline V gene data show CDR1 as SGHDT and CDR2 as YYEEEE. CDR3 in DNA: TGTGCCAGCAGCTTGGCAGGGATCGATGGCTACACCTTC. Its translation: CASSLAGIDGYTF.

The chain has TRBV7-2 and TRBJ2-2; maybe TRBD1 (5 bases). The V gene lost 6 bases and the J gene lost 1 base, with 15 bases spanning the gap. Germline CDR1 is SGHTA and CDR2 is FQGNSA. The CDR3 is 16 amino acids. DNA for the CDR3: TGTGCCAGCAGTTCGGTCAGGACACTGAACACCGGGGAGCTGTTTTTT. It codes for CASSSVRTLNTGELFF. The whole variable domain, filled in from reference TRBV7-2 and TRBJ2-2, reads GAGVSQSPSNKVTEKGKDVELRCDPISGHTALYWYRQSLGQGLEFLIYFQGNSAPDKSGLPSDRFSAERTGGSVSTLTIQRTQQEDSAVYLCASSSVRTLNTGELFFGEGSRLTVL.

The gene calls are TRBV9 and TRBJ1-2; D is unclear. Per the germline V gene, CDR1 is SGDLS and CDR2 is YYNGEE. V was trimmed by 1 base and J by 2 bases, leaving 9 bases between them. This CDR3 spans 14 amino acids. The CDR3, as DNA: TGTGCCAGCAGCGTACAAGGAGGGAACTATGGCTACACCTTC. It is translated as CASSVQGGNYGYTF.

The chain joins TRBV7-8 to TRBJ2-1; the D gene is possibly TRBD2 (5 bases). The CDR3 runs 14 residues. Trimming shortened V by 2 bases and J by 3 bases, and 8 bases separated the two germline ends. Germline loops: CDR1 SGHVS, CDR2 FQNEAQ. This CDR3 is CASSLPGYYNEQFF. The CDR3 DNA reads as TGTGCCAGCAGCTTACCGGGATACTACAATGAGCAGTTCTTC. Using reference TRBV7-8 and TRBJ2-1 for the parts outside the CDR3, the full variable domain is GAGVSQSPRYKVAKRGQDVALRCDPISGHVSLFWYQQALGQGPEFLTYFQNEAQLDKSGLPSDRFFAERPEGSVSTLKIQRTQQEDSAVYLCASSLPGYYNEQFFGPGTRLTVL.

This chain links TRBV5-1 with TRBJ2-7, with unresolved D. Germline assignment: CDR1 SGHRS and CDR2 YFSETQ. The CDR3 sequence is 15 residues long. V shed 4 bases and J shed 4 bases, with 18 bases lying between them. CDR3 protein: CASSARPGASYEQYF. In nucleotides, the CDR3 is TGCGCCAGCAGCGCCCGCCCTGGAGCCTCTTACGAGCAGTACTTC.

The chain is built from TRBV6-6 and TRBJ1-4, with D possibly matching TRBD1 (6 bases). This CDR3 has 15 amino acids. V lost 6 bases and J lost 5, with 16 bases in between. Germline CDR1 and CDR2: MNHNY and SVGAGI (reference sequence). The DNA for the CDR3 is TGTGCCAGCAGCCCTGGCTACAGGGTAAATGAAAAACTGTTTTTT. As protein: CASSPGYRVNEKLFF.

The chain joins TRBV5-8 to TRBJ2-5, with 11 bases matching TRBD2. This CDR3 has 16 amino acids. V trimming: 4 bases; J trimming: 0 bases; junction bases outside the gene matches: 5. Germline lookup yields CDR1 SGHTS and CDR2 YDEGEE. The CDR3 spells CASSVRLAGNQETQYF. DNA of the CDR3: TGTGCCAGCAGCGTCCGACTAGCGGGGAACCAAGAGACCCAGTACTTC.

The chain carries TRBV5-1 and TRBJ1-6; 8 bases fit TRBD1. Unmatched junction bases numbered 8, after V lost 0 bases and J lost 9 bases. Germline V gene data show CDR1 as SGHRS and CDR2 as YFSETQ. CDR3 size: 16 residues. CDR3: CASSLARTGLSSPLHF. The CDR3 bases are TGCGCCAGCAGCTTGGCCAGGACAGGGCTCTCTTCACCCCTCCACTTT. Combining the CDR3 with reference TRBV5-1 and TRBJ1-6 gives the whole variable domain KAGVTQTPRYLIKTRGQQVTLSCSPISGHRSVSWYQQTPGQGLQFLFEYFSETQRNKGNFPGRFSGRQFSNSRSEMNVSTLELGDSALYLCASSLARTGLSSPLHFGNGTRLTVT.

Only one count was recorded for this clone. The rearrangement links TRBV5-1 to TRBJ2-1; a possible D gene is TRBD2 (6 bases). The CDR3 has 15 amino acids. The V and J ends lost 5 bases and 8 bases respectively, with 20 bases between them. CDR1 and CDR2 (germline): SGHRS, YFSETQ. The CDR3 DNA sequence: TGCGCCAGCAGACCCACTAGCCTAGGGTTCGATGAGCAGTTCTTC. Translated, it gives CASRPTSLGFDEQFF.

The gene calls are TRBV4-2 and TRBJ1-6; tentatively, D is TRBD1 (6 bases). This CDR3 region has 15 residues. Trimming took off 4 bases at V and 8 bases at J, with 15 bases between the two ends. The germline V gene encodes CDR1 LGHNA and CDR2 YNFKEQ. The CDR3 coding sequence is TGTGCCAGCAGCCCTCGGGGGGGGGCGGATTCACCCCTCCACTTT. Translation gives CASSPRGGADSPLHF.

The chain links TRBV7-2 to TRBJ2-1, with TRBD2 matching over 15 bases. The CDR3 runs to 16 residues. The J segment lost 7 bases and the V segment lost 2 bases, leaving 3 bases of the junction unmatched. Germline loops: CDR1 SGHTA, CDR2 FQGNSA. CDR3 nucleotides: TGTGCCAGCAGCTTATGGACTAGCGGGAGGGGTAATGAGCAGTTCTTC. Amino acids: CASSLWTSGRGNEQFF.

This clone showed up just once. This rearrangement joins TRBV18 to TRBJ2-7; 8 bases are shared with TRBD1. The CDR3 covers 14 residues. In germline, CDR1 is KGHSH, CDR2 LQKENI. V trimming: 3 bases; J trimming: 0 bases; junction bases outside the gene matches: 1. CDR3 coding DNA: TGTGCCAGCTCACCGGGACAGGACTCCTACGAGCAGTACTTC. It codes for CASSPGQDSYEQYF.

CDR3 sequence: CASSWLAGPYEQYF. CDR3 in DNA: TGTGCCAGCAGCTGGCTAGCGGGGCCCTACGAGCAGTACTTC. The rearrangement uses TRBV7-8 and TRBJ2-7, with TRBD2 identical over 9 bases. There are 14 residues in the CDR3. V lost 4 bases, J lost 2 bases, and 3 bases stayed unmatched. The germline gives CDR1 SGHVS, CDR2 FQNEAQ.

This chain uses TRBV21-1 with TRBJ2-2; the tabulated D call, TRBD1, remains unverified against the DNA. TRBV21-1 is recorded as a pseudogene. CDR3 length equals 20 residues. CDR3 residues: CASSKDPAADRQSNTGELFF. CDR3 nucleotide sequence: TGTGCCAGCAGCAAAGACCCGGCGGCTGACAGACAATCGAACACCGGGGAGCTGTTTTTT.

This clone was found once. The chain carries TRBV10-3 and TRBJ2-2; 8 bases agree with TRBD2. The CDR3 extends over 14 amino acids. Losses at the gene ends were 9 bases for V and 0 bases for J; bases not matched to a gene: 3. Germline CDR1 is ENHRY and CDR2 is SYGVKD. The CDR3 DNA reads as TGTGCCATTCGGCGGGGGGCGAACACCGGGGAGCTGTTTTTT. Encoded protein: CAIRRGANTGELFF.

The chain joins TRBV24-1 to TRBJ2-3, with D possibly TRBD1 on 5 matching bases. Trimming removed 2 bases from V and 2 bases from J, with 10 bases in between. The germline gives CDR1 KGHDR, CDR2 SFDVKD. The CDR3 extends over 15 amino acids. The CDR3 region is CATSDSGLHTDTQYF. The CDR3 region has the DNA TGTGCCACCAGTGATTCAGGGTTGCACACAGATACGCAGTATTTT.